Each of the 26 T cell receptor beta chains below was sequenced from the same sample in a study of cytotoxic CD8 clonotypes in ibrutinib-treated CLL. TCRdb keeps only in-frame clones here, not all; method: immunoSEQ multiplex PCR. The repertoire consists of some 300,000 clones, with almost 80% occurring once and the leading ten covering roughly 7%. The sample in question was PBMCs, obtained before ibrutinib treatment. These TCRs come from a human donor with chronic lymphocytic leukemia.

The chain is built from TRBV28 and TRBJ1-3; D ambiguous. In germline, CDR1 is MDHEN, CDR2 SYDVKM. The CDR3 covers 14 residues. Trimming removed 4 bases at V and 2 bases at J, with 9 bases between. The DNA of the CDR3 is TGTGCCAGCAGTTCACCTCTTACTGGAAACACCATATATTTT. This sequence encodes CASSSPLTGNTIYF.

This clone was picked up one time. V gene TRBV7-2 combines with J gene TRBJ2-7; D call uncertain. The CDR3 consists of 14 residues. Trimming left V 1 base short and J 6 bases short, with 13 bases between. Germline loops: CDR1 SGHTA, CDR2 FQGNSA. In DNA form, the CDR3 reads TGTGCCAGCAGCTTAGGGCCCCATTCCAGCGAGCAGTACTTC. Translated: CASSLGPHSSEQYF. Based on the CDR3 plus reference TRBV7-2 and TRBJ2-7, the full variable domain is GAGVSQSPSNKVTEKGKDVELRCDPISGHTALYWYRQSLGQGLEFLIYFQGNSAPDKSGLPSDRFSAERTGGSVSTLTIQRTQQEDSAVYLCASSLGPHSSEQYFGPGTRLTVT.

The chain employs TRBV27 and TRBJ2-7; TRBD2 matches 12 bases. Germline V gives CDR1 MNHEY, CDR2 SMNVEV (reference sequence). Losses at the gene ends were 6 bases for V and 6 bases for J; bases not matched to a gene: 6. The CDR3 is 14 amino acids. CDR3 region: CASSPRLAGAEQYF. CDR3 bases: TGTGCCAGCAGCCCCAGACTAGCGGGAGCCGAGCAGTACTTC.

This sequence joins TRBV19 and TRBJ1-5; TRBD1 matches 8 bases. Trimming took 7 bases from V and 0 from J; bases not matched to a gene: 8. The CDR3 has 16 amino acids. In germline, CDR1 is LNHDA, CDR2 SQIVND (reference sequence). DNA of the CDR3: TGTGCCAGTACTGGACAGGGAATTTATAGCAATCAGCCCCAGCATTTT. Translating gives CASTGQGIYSNQPQHF.

The chain uses TRBV19 and TRBJ1-1; D is undetermined. The germline V gene encodes CDR1 LNHDA and CDR2 SQIVND (reference sequence). The CDR3 consists of 13 residues. Trimming left V 5 bases short and J 1 base short, with 8 bases between. The CDR3 DNA sequence: TGTGCCAGTAGTGGTCAGCCGAACACTGAAGCTTTCTTT. Its protein is CASSGQPNTEAFF.

The chain recombines TRBV4-3 with TRBJ1-3, with 7 nucleotides matching TRBD1. CDR3 length: 15 amino acids. The V gene end was trimmed by 0 bases and the J gene end by 10 bases; junction bases not matched to a gene: 9. CDR1 and CDR2 (germline): LGHNA, YSLEER. The chain's CDR3 is CASSQDHRGGGTIYF. In nucleotides, the CDR3 is TGCGCCAGCAGCCAAGATCACAGGGGTGGGGGAACCATATATTTT.

CDR3 loop: CSVGDLAEGEQFF. CDR3 bases: TGCAGCGTGGGCGACCTAGCCGAAGGTGAGCAGTTCTTC. The gene calls are TRBV29-1 and TRBJ2-1; perhaps TRBD2 as D (5 bases). The CDR3 totals 13 residues. The germline V gene has CDR1 SQVTM and CDR2 ANQGSEA. V lost 6 bases, J lost 9 bases, and 18 bases lay in between.

The J gene is TRBJ1-1, the V gene TRBV9; D uncertain. The ends were cut back, 3 bases at V and 0 bases at J, with 15 bases in the middle. This CDR3 has 16 amino acids. Germline lookup yields CDR1 SGDLS and CDR2 YYNGEE. The DNA of the CDR3 is TGTGCCAGCAGCGCCGGCCCGTTAGGGTTGAACACTGAAGCTTTCTTT. Translation gives CASSAGPLGLNTEAFF.

The chain employs TRBV11-2 and TRBJ1-1; 12 bases are a match to TRBD1. The trim removed 5 bases at V and 11 bases at J, leaving 12 bases unmatched. CDR3 length: 15 residues. CDR1 is SGHAT and CDR2 is FQNNGV in the germline V gene. CDR3 in amino acids: CASSPAGTGGAGAFF. CDR3 sequence (DNA): TGTGCCAGCAGCCCCGCCGGGACAGGGGGCGCAGGGGCTTTCTTT.

This clone occurred once. This chain connects TRBV28 to TRBJ2-7; TRBD2 matches at 9 bases. In germline, CDR1 is MDHEN, CDR2 SYDVKM. Trimming at V came to 2 bases and at J to 0 bases, leaving 5 bases not matched to a gene. The CDR3 has 16 residues. CDR3 sequence: CASSLRAGGPSYEQYF. The CDR3 region has the DNA TGTGCCAGCAGTTTAAGGGCGGGAGGGCCCTCCTACGAGCAGTACTTC.

CDR3 in DNA: TGTGCCAGCAGGAGGACTAGCGGGAGGTCTGCGTCCTACGAGCAGTACTTC. Amino acid sequence: CASRRTSGRSASYEQYF. The chain uses TRBV2 and TRBJ2-7; 14 bases match TRBD2. The germline V gene has CDR1 SNHLY and CDR2 FYNNEI. There are 17 residues in the CDR3. Trimming took 6 bases from V and 1 from J; bases not matched to a gene: 8.

The chain uses TRBV5-4 and TRBJ2-1; 15 bases line up with TRBD2. Per the germline V gene, CDR1 is SGHNT and CDR2 is YYREEE (reference sequence). The CDR3 covers 16 residues. The V and J ends lost 4 bases and 10 bases, in that order; junction bases with no gene match: 9. CDR3 coding DNA: TGTGCCAGCAGCAAACAAGGACTAGCGGGAGGGTTAGAGCAGTTCTTC. Protein product: CASSKQGLAGGLEQFF.

The chain links TRBV28 to TRBJ2-7; maybe TRBD2 (5 bases). V was clipped by 4 bases and J by 2 bases, with 6 bases between them. The CDR3 consists of 12 residues. CDR1 is MDHEN, CDR2 SYDVKM, per germline. CDR3 residues: CASSSSTYEQYF. The DNA for the CDR3 is TGTGCCAGCAGTTCTAGCACCTACGAGCAGTACTTC.

The chain recombines TRBV7-6 with TRBJ2-7; TRBD1 agrees at 7 bases. CDR1 is SGHVS and CDR2 is FNYEAQ in the germline V gene. The CDR3 is 15 residues long. The ends lost 1 base at V and 5 bases at J; junction bases unmatched: 8. The CDR3: CASSLELDRFHEQYF. The CDR3 nucleotides read TGTGCCAGCAGCTTAGAACTGGACAGGTTCCACGAGCAGTACTTC.

V gene TRBV6-5 combines with J gene TRBJ2-2; D might be TRBD1 or TRBD2, each matching 5 bases. Germline V gives CDR1 MNHEY, CDR2 SVGAGI. The CDR3 length is 14 residues. Trimming cost V 0 bases and J 7 bases, with 9 bases left between them. The CDR3 reads CASSYSMGVGELFF. CDR3 in DNA: TGTGCCAGCAGTTACTCTATGGGGGTCGGGGAGCTGTTTTTT.

This clone was counted a few times. CDR3 in amino acids: CAWSGGRGRETQYF. The CDR3 DNA reads TGTGCCTGGAGCGGGGGCCGGGGGCGAGAGACCCAGTACTTC. The chain combines TRBV30 with TRBJ2-5; D could derive from TRBD1 or TRBD2 (6 bases each). CDR1 and CDR2 from the germline V gene are GTSNPN and SVGIG (reference sequence). CDR3 length equals 14 residues. V was shortened by 3 bases and J by 4 bases, with 15 bases between the two germline ends.

The chain recombines TRBV6-4 with TRBJ1-2; D is unclear. Per the germline V gene, CDR1 is MRHNA and CDR2 is SNTAGT. The V and J ends lost 0 bases and 8 bases respectively, with 13 bases between them. The CDR3 has 14 residues. CDR3 sequence: CASSDSFGLGGYTF. Written as DNA, the CDR3 is TGTGCCAGCAGTGACTCCTTCGGCTTGGGGGGCTACACCTTC.

Concerning this clone: The junction and the germline gene differ at one end; a read error may be behind it. The chain has TRBV15 and TRBJ2-7, with D possibly being TRBD1 (6 bases). The germline CDR1 and CDR2 sequences are LNHNV and YYDKDF (reference sequence). There are 13 residues in the CDR3. This chain's CDR3 is CATSKVTGSAEKF. CDR3 DNA sequence: TGTGCCACCAGCAAGGTGACAGGTTCTGCAGAAAAATTC.

This sequence joins TRBV15 and TRBJ2-1; D is unresolved. The ends were cut back, 1 base at V and 4 bases at J, with 8 bases in the middle. The length of the CDR3 is 14 residues. CDR1 and CDR2 (germline): LNHNV, YYDKDF (reference sequence). The CDR3 sequence is CATSRVGPYNEQFF. CDR3 nucleotides: TGTGCCACCAGCAGAGTTGGCCCATACAATGAGCAGTTCTTC.

The rearrangement uses TRBV6-6 and TRBJ1-2, with D hard to call. The CDR3 spans 13 residues. Deletions cut 2 bases from V and 0 bases from J, with 4 bases between. The germline CDR1 and CDR2 sequences are MNHNY and SVGAGI (reference sequence). The CDR3 bases are TGTGCCAGCAGTTACAGGACTAACTATGGCTACACCTTC. Its protein is CASSYRTNYGYTF.

This sequence joins TRBV11-2 and TRBJ2-1; tentatively, D is TRBD2 (6 bases). Germline assignment: CDR1 SGHAT and CDR2 FQNNGV. This CDR3 has 14 amino acids. Trimming left V 5 bases short and J 6 bases short, with 14 bases between. CDR3 region: CASSPWAGPNEQFF. CDR3 nucleotide sequence: TGTGCCAGCAGCCCCTGGGCGGGGCCCAATGAGCAGTTCTTC.

V usage is TRBV4-1 and J usage is TRBJ2-7, with 9 positions matching TRBD2. Looked up from germline, CDR1 is MGHRA and CDR2 is YSYEKL. This CDR3 has 15 residues. V was clipped by 1 base and J by 8 bases; unmatched bases: 9. This CDR3 is CASSQGLAGRIKQYF. The CDR3 DNA sequence: TGCGCCAGCAGCCAAGGGCTAGCGGGACGTATAAAGCAGTACTTC.

There are a few counts of this clone. V usage is TRBV5-4 and J usage is TRBJ1-4; D call uncertain. In germline, CDR1 is SGHNT, CDR2 YYREEE (reference sequence). The V end lost 2 bases, the J end lost 2 bases, and 1 base lay between the germline ends. CDR3 length equals 12 residues. Written as DNA, the CDR3 is TGTGCCAGCAGCTTCACTAATGAAAAACTGTTTTTT. This sequence encodes CASSFTNEKLFF.

The CDR3 DNA reads TGTGCCAGCAGCCCCCTGCCGGATGGCTACACCTTC. Amino acids: CASSPLPDGYTF. This rearrangement joins TRBV5-8 to TRBJ1-2; no clear D gene. Germline CDR1 is SGHTS and CDR2 is YDEGEE. The CDR3 has 12 amino acids. The V end was cut by 4 bases, the J end by 6 bases, with 10 bases between.

This chain links TRBV28 with TRBJ2-5; D is perhaps TRBD1 or TRBD2 (5 bases each). The CDR3 is 18 amino acids. Deletions cut 6 bases from V and 4 bases from J, with 27 bases between. Germline V gene sequence: CDR1 MDHEN, CDR2 SYDVKM. Written as DNA, the CDR3 is TGTGCCAGCAGACGGGGCTTGCTCGGGCCAGCACAGCGAGAGACCCAGTACTTC. This sequence encodes CASRRGLLGPAQRETQYF.

The V call is TRBV7-8, the J call TRBJ2-7; TRBD2 matches at 13 bases. The ends lost 2 bases at V and 0 bases at J; junction bases unmatched: 4. Germline CDR1 and CDR2: SGHVS and FQNEAQ. This CDR3 spans 17 amino acids. CDR3 nucleotides: TGTGCCAGCAGCTTACCGGGACTAGCGGGGAGCTCCTACGAGCAGTACTTC. It codes for CASSLPGLAGSSYEQYF.